Listed below are T cell receptor beta chains from one sample, sequenced in a study of T cell responses to AZD1222 COVID-19 vaccine. Profiling relied on immunoSEQ multiplex PCR, and the TCRdb table lists in-frame clones only, not all of them. The sample lists 45,000 to 55,000 clones; 79% were seen once. The source material was peripheral blood, sampled on day 0 of MenACWY control vaccination. The receptors derive from an adult in good health. Each CDR3 is given with its conserved first and last residue. Each record gives: clone size, D gene, V gene, J gene, CDR3 DNA, CDR3 protein. The D gene is left open where the match is weak. Not every row has a clone size; where given, it reads once, few, many or a size class.

clone size: NA; D gene: NA; V gene: TRBV7-2; J gene: TRBJ2-2; CDR3 DNA: TGTGCCCGCCCAAAAGGCCAAGCTGCGAACACCGGGGAGCTGTTTTTT; CDR3 protein: CARPKGQAANTGELFF
clone size: once; D gene: TRBD1; V gene: TRBV7-9; J gene: TRBJ1-4; CDR3 DNA: TGTGCCAGCAGCCCCCCAGACAGGGGTAATGAAAAACTGTTTTTT; CDR3 protein: CASSPPDRGNEKLFF
clone size: NA; D gene: NA; V gene: TRBV5-6; J gene: TRBJ2-5; CDR3 DNA: TGTGCCAGCAGCAAGGACAGTAGCCAAGAGACCCAGTACTTC; CDR3 protein: CASSKDSSQETQYF
clone size: NA; D gene: NA; V gene: TRBV5-6; J gene: TRBJ1-3; CDR3 DNA: TGTGCCAGCAGCTTGGTAAGGGCGCTCTCTGGAAACACCATATATTTT; CDR3 protein: CASSLVRALSGNTIYF
clone size: few; D gene: NA; V gene: TRBV4-1; J gene: TRBJ2-7; CDR3 DNA: TGCGCCAGCAGCTCTCAGACAGGAGCCTACGAGCAGTACTTC; CDR3 protein: CASSSQTGAYEQYF
clone size: NA; D gene: NA; V gene: TRBV24-1; J gene: TRBJ2-1; CDR3 DNA: TGTGCCACCAGTGATGGGGACGGTAGACCCTACAATGAGCAGTTCTTC; CDR3 protein: CATSDGDGRPYNEQFF
clone size: NA; D gene: TRBD2; V gene: TRBV13; J gene: TRBJ2-1; CDR3 DNA: TGTGCCAGCAGCAGGGGAAACATGGCGCTAGCGGTCTACAATGAGCAGTTCTTC; CDR3 protein: CASSRGNMALAVYNEQFF
clone size: NA; D gene: NA; V gene: TRBV9; J gene: TRBJ1-4; CDR3 DNA: TGTGCCAGCAGCGCCAGGGAGGGTAGGGAAAAACTGTTTTTT; CDR3 protein: CASSAREGREKLFF
clone size: NA; D gene: NA; V gene: TRBV19; J gene: TRBJ1-5; CDR3 DNA: TGTGCCAGTACCGGGACGGCCCTGGCAGGGCCCCAGCATTTT; CDR3 protein: CASTGTALAGPQHF
clone size: NA; D gene: NA; V gene: TRBV29-1; J gene: TRBJ1-2; CDR3 DNA: TGCAGCGTTGACACTGGCTACACCTTC; CDR3 protein: CSVDTGYTF
clone size: NA; D gene: NA; V gene: TRBV10-2; J gene: TRBJ1-6; CDR3 DNA: TGCGCCAGCAGTGCGGATTCACCCCTCCACTTT; CDR3 protein: CASSADSPLHF
clone size: NA; D gene: NA; V gene: TRBV7-6; J gene: TRBJ1-4; CDR3 DNA: TGTGCCAGCAGCTTAGGTACAGGAGGGAAGGGTGACGAAAAACTGTTTTTT; CDR3 protein: CASSLGTGGKGDEKLFF
clone size: NA; D gene: NA; V gene: TRBV2; J gene: TRBJ2-1; CDR3 DNA: TGTGCCAGCAGCCTGGAACTAGGCCATGAGCAGTTCTTC; CDR3 protein: CASSLELGHEQFF
clone size: NA; D gene: NA; V gene: TRBV15; J gene: TRBJ2-3; CDR3 DNA: TGTGCCACCAGCAGCACAGATACGCAGTATTTT; CDR3 protein: CATSSTDTQYF
clone size: NA; D gene: NA; V gene: TRBV5-1; J gene: TRBJ1-1; CDR3 DNA: TGCGCCAGCAGCCGAGCCCGCGGGACAAGGGCTTTGAACACTGAAGCTTTCTTT; CDR3 protein: CASSRARGTRALNTEAFF
clone size: NA; D gene: NA; V gene: TRBV28; J gene: TRBJ1-2; CDR3 DNA: TGTGCCAGCAGACTTTTCCAGGGAGCTAACTATGGCTACACCTTC; CDR3 protein: CASRLFQGANYGYTF
clone size: NA; D gene: TRBD1; V gene: TRBV27; J gene: TRBJ1-4; CDR3 DNA: TGTGCCAGCAGTGGGCACCGGGACAGCCGTGAAAAACTGTTTTTT; CDR3 protein: CASSGHRDSREKLFF
clone size: NA; D gene: NA; V gene: TRBV19; J gene: TRBJ2-1; CDR3 DNA: TGTGCCAGTAGTATAGATGGCGGGATCCACAATGAGCAGTTCTTC; CDR3 protein: CASSIDGGIHNEQFF
clone size: NA; D gene: NA; V gene: TRBV6-5; J gene: TRBJ2-7; CDR3 DNA: TGTGCCACTAGGGGGGGCCACGAGCAGTACTTC; CDR3 protein: CATRGGHEQYF
clone size: NA; D gene: NA; V gene: TRBV19; J gene: TRBJ1-3; CDR3 DNA: TGTGCCAGTAGTACAACAGGGCTCTCTGGAAACACCATATATTTT; CDR3 protein: CASSTTGLSGNTIYF
clone size: NA; D gene: NA; V gene: TRBV4-2; J gene: TRBJ1-2; CDR3 DNA: TGTGCCAGCAGCCAAGAGAACATGGGTAGCTATGGCTACACCTTC; CDR3 protein: CASSQENMGSYGYTF
clone size: once; D gene: NA; V gene: TRBV11-1; J gene: TRBJ2-1; CDR3 DNA: TGTGCCAGCAGCTTGGGCGATATGGGCAATGAGCAGTTCTTC; CDR3 protein: CASSLGDMGNEQFF
clone size: NA; D gene: NA; V gene: TRBV7-9; J gene: TRBJ1-5; CDR3 DNA: TGTGCCAGCAGCCGTCCGGGATTTCAGCCCCAGCATTTT; CDR3 protein: CASSRPGFQPQHF
clone size: NA; D gene: NA; V gene: TRBV5-1; J gene: TRBJ1-1; CDR3 DNA: TGCGCCAGCAGCAGCGACCCGGCGGGTACTGAAGCTTTCTTT; CDR3 protein: CASSSDPAGTEAFF
clone size: NA; D gene: TRBD1; V gene: TRBV24-1; J gene: TRBJ2-3; CDR3 DNA: TGTGCCACCAGTGATTTTGTACAGGGGGCTAATACGCAGTATTTT; CDR3 protein: CATSDFVQGANTQYF
clone size: NA; D gene: NA; V gene: TRBV6-4; J gene: TRBJ1-2; CDR3 DNA: TGTGCCAGCAGCCCAGGGATGGCAGCTAACTATGGCTACACCTTC; CDR3 protein: CASSPGMAANYGYTF
clone size: NA; D gene: NA; V gene: TRBV5-1; J gene: TRBJ2-1; CDR3 DNA: TGCGCCAGCAGCTTGGGGACCTCCGGTGAGCAGTTCTTC; CDR3 protein: CASSLGTSGEQFF
clone size: NA; D gene: NA; V gene: TRBV29-1; J gene: TRBJ1-1; CDR3 DNA: TGCAGCGTCGGACGCGGGGGCGCGGTAAGAAACACTGAAGCTTTCTTT; CDR3 protein: CSVGRGGAVRNTEAFF
clone size: NA; D gene: TRBD1; V gene: TRBV20-1; J gene: TRBJ1-2; CDR3 DNA: TGCAGTGCAAGTTACACGGGACAGGTGAATGGCTACACCTTC; CDR3 protein: CSASYTGQVNGYTF
clone size: NA; D gene: NA; V gene: TRBV24-1; J gene: TRBJ1-4; CDR3 DNA: TGTGCCACCAGTGACAGAAACGGTAATGAAAAACTGTTTTTT; CDR3 protein: CATSDRNGNEKLFF
clone size: once; D gene: NA; V gene: TRBV2; J gene: TRBJ1-5; CDR3 DNA: TGTGCCAGCAGTAGGGGGGGTGCCAGGGTTTGGGGCAATCAGCCCCAGCATTTT; CDR3 protein: CASSRGGARVWGNQPQHF
clone size: NA; D gene: NA; V gene: TRBV6-5; J gene: TRBJ1-1; CDR3 DNA: TGTGCCAGCAACCCCTGGGGCAGCACTGAAGCTTTCTTT; CDR3 protein: CASNPWGSTEAFF
clone size: NA; D gene: NA; V gene: TRBV10-1; J gene: TRBJ2-1; CDR3 DNA: TGCGCCAGCAGCTTGGGACCTTACAATGAGCAGTTCTTC; CDR3 protein: CASSLGPYNEQFF
clone size: NA; D gene: TRBD1; V gene: TRBV9; J gene: TRBJ1-2; CDR3 DNA: TGTGCCAGCAGGAGTACGATCGGACAGGGTGGCTACACCTTC; CDR3 protein: CASRSTIGQGGYTF
clone size: NA; D gene: NA; V gene: TRBV28; J gene: TRBJ2-1; CDR3 DNA: TGTGCCAGCAGTTCCTTCGGACTGAAAAGCTACAATGAGCAGTTCTTC; CDR3 protein: CASSSFGLKSYNEQFF
clone size: NA; D gene: NA; V gene: TRBV3-1/TRBV3-2; J gene: TRBJ2-7; CDR3 DNA: TGTGCCAGCAGCCGAGGCCCCTACGAGCAGTACTTC; CDR3 protein: CASSRGPYEQYF
clone size: NA; D gene: TRBD2; V gene: TRBV7-9; J gene: TRBJ2-3; CDR3 DNA: TGTGCCAGCAGCTACGGACTAGCGGGGGCAGATACGCAGTATTTT; CDR3 protein: CASSYGLAGADTQYF
clone size: NA; D gene: NA; V gene: TRBV9; J gene: TRBJ1-5; CDR3 DNA: TGTGCCAGCAGCGTAGGGGGGTATAGCAATCAGCCCCAGCATTTT; CDR3 protein: CASSVGGYSNQPQHF
clone size: few; D gene: TRBD2; V gene: TRBV5-1; J gene: TRBJ2-1; CDR3 DNA: TGCGCCAGCAGCTTAAACCCGGGACTAGCGATCAATGAGCAGTTCTTC; CDR3 protein: CASSLNPGLAINEQFF
clone size: NA; D gene: NA; V gene: TRBV7-9; J gene: TRBJ1-4; CDR3 DNA: TGTGCCAGCAGCCCTCTTGGGCGCGTAAAACTGTTTTTT; CDR3 protein: CASSPLGRVKLFF
clone size: NA; D gene: TRBD2; V gene: TRBV25-1; J gene: TRBJ2-1; CDR3 DNA: TGTGCCAGCAGTGACCCTACGACTAGCCTGTTCTTC; CDR3 protein: CASSDPTTSLFF